Following are 25 T cell receptor beta chains from one sample sequenced in a study of molecular identifiers for immune sequencing clone quantification. One entry per CDR3 protein, called by TCRdb with MiXCR from the PCR reads. The sample holds around 460,000 distinct CDR3 sequences, about a fifth seen once. The sample consisted of naive CD8+ T cells from blood, with Jurkat cell RNA spiked in. Described subset: FACS-sorted CD8+CD4-CCR7+CD45RA+ naive T cells. These receptors originate from a human donor in good health. Some libraries in this study had Jurkat cell RNA spiked in.

This clonotype has ten or more counts. V and J are TRBV28 and TRBJ2-7; D possibly corresponds to TRBD1 (6 bases). The germline CDR1 and CDR2 sequences are MDHEN and SYDVKM. The length of the CDR3 is 14 residues. The V end lost 4 bases, the J end lost 2 bases, and 12 bases lay between the germline ends. The DNA for the CDR3 is TGTGCCAGCAGTTCAACAGGGAGCCCCTACGAGCAGTACTTC. Its translation: CASSSTGSPYEQYF.

Notes on this clonotype: A clone one base away is much larger, so this may be a read error. This chain joins TRBV7-9 and TRBJ2-3; the D gene could be TRBD1 or TRBD2 (5 bases each). The V and J ends lost 6 bases and 4 bases respectively, with 8 bases between them. CDR3 size: 12 residues. Germline V gene data show CDR1 as SEHNR and CDR2 as FQNEAQ (reference sequence). In nucleotides, the CDR3 is TGTGCCAGCAGGAGGGGCGCAGATACGCAGTATTTT. Translating it yields CASRRGADTQYF.

The sample holds many counts of this clonotype. J is TRBJ2-7 and V is TRBV2, with D unresolved. The V end lost 7 bases, the J end lost 0 bases, and 13 bases lay between the germline ends. Looked up from germline, CDR1 is SNHLY and CDR2 is FYNNEI. This CDR3 is 14 amino acids long. CDR3 region: CASTPTDRSYEQYF. The CDR3 nucleotides are TGTGCCAGCACTCCGACGGACCGCTCCTACGAGCAGTACTTC.

Many counts were recorded for this clonotype. The chain combines TRBV7-6 with TRBJ2-7; 13 nucleotides align to TRBD2. The V gene end was trimmed by 1 base and the J gene end by 4 bases; junction bases not matched to a gene: 7. Germline assignment: CDR1 SGHVS and CDR2 FNYEAQ. The CDR3 spans 17 residues. DNA for the CDR3: TGTGCCAGCAGCTTAGGATCCGGGACTAGCGGGAAGTACGAGCAGTACTTC. As protein: CASSLGSGTSGKYEQYF.

This clonotype was seen ten or more times. The V call is TRBV20-1, the J call TRBJ2-7, with 9 bases lining up with TRBD2. CDR1 DFQATT and CDR2 SNEGSKA come from the germline V gene (reference sequence). With 1 base clipped from V and 0 bases from J, the junction kept 7 bases outside the gene matches. The CDR3 sequence is 16 residues long. Written as DNA, the CDR3 is TGCAGTGCTAGAGTGTGGACTAGCGCCTACTCCTACGAGCAGTACTTC. The encoded protein is CSARVWTSAYSYEQYF.

V gene TRBV5-1 combines with J gene TRBJ1-1; TRBD1 aligns across 7 bases. The CDR3 has 13 residues. Germline V lookup: CDR1 SGHRS, CDR2 YFSETQ. With 4 bases clipped from V and 3 bases from J, the junction kept 3 bases outside the gene matches. CDR3 amino acids: CASSPQGHTEAFF. DNA for the CDR3: TGCGCCAGCAGCCCACAGGGGCACACTGAAGCTTTCTTT.

This clonotype was counted ten times or more. The chain combines TRBV29-1 with TRBJ2-7; possible D gene TRBD1, 5 bases. Germline CDR1 is SQVTM and CDR2 is ANQGSEA. CDR3 length: 13 residues. With 7 bases removed from V and 2 bases from J, the gap between germline ends came to 15 bases. DNA for the CDR3: TGCAGCGCCACGGCAGGGTCCACCTACGAGCAGTACTTC. Its translation is CSATAGSTYEQYF.

The rearrangement uses TRBV27 and TRBJ2-3; 9 positions match TRBD2. The CDR3 runs 16 residues. The J segment lost 4 bases and the V segment lost 7 bases, leaving 12 bases of the junction unmatched. CDR1 MNHEY and CDR2 SMNVEV come from the germline V gene (reference sequence). The CDR3 DNA follows: TGTGCCAGCAAACCAGCGCGGGAGGGCCGGGCAGATACGCAGTATTTT. It yields the protein CASKPAREGRADTQYF.

This clonotype was observed a few times. The rearrangement links TRBV4-3 to TRBJ2-3; 10 nucleotides agree with TRBD2. The trim removed 0 bases at V and 3 bases at J, leaving 9 bases unmatched. This CDR3 contains 18 residues. CDR1 is LGHNA, CDR2 YSLEER, per germline. The CDR3 loop is CASSQDQVSGGTTDTQYF. The CDR3 coding sequence is TGCGCCAGCAGCCAAGATCAAGTTAGCGGGGGGACTACAGATACGCAGTATTTT.

This clonotype was detected a few times. The chain employs TRBV12-3 or TRBV12-4 and TRBJ1-5, with D possibly matching TRBD1 (6 bases). Trimming took 7 bases from V and 10 from J, leaving 17 bases between them. The CDR3 covers 13 residues. In DNA form, the CDR3 reads TGTGCCAGCAACTTAGGGGGGAATGATCCCCAGCATTTT. Protein: CASNLGGNDPQHF.

This clonotype turned up a few times. The chain combines TRBV9 with TRBJ2-5, with no clear D. V was pared by 1 base and J by 1 base, with 5 bases between. This CDR3 comprises 13 residues. Per the germline V gene, CDR1 is SGDLS and CDR2 is YYNGEE. Here the CDR3 reads CASSVRSQETQYF. CDR3 DNA sequence: TGTGCCAGCAGCGTACGGAGCCAAGAGACCCAGTACTTC.

This clonotype was seen many times. The CDR3 spells CASSDWTSGRLEQYF. CDR3 DNA sequence: TGCGCCAGCAGCGATTGGACTAGCGGGAGGTTGGAGCAGTACTTC. This chain links TRBV5-1 with TRBJ2-7; 14 positions agree with TRBD2. The germline CDR1 and CDR2 sequences are SGHRS and YFSETQ. The CDR3 is made up of 15 amino acids. V lost 4 bases and J lost 7; bases outside the gene matches: 7. Filled out from reference TRBV5-1 and TRBJ2-7, the complete variable domain reads KAGVTQTPRYLIKTRGQQVTLSCSPISGHRSVSWYQQTPGQGLQFLFEYFSETQRNKGNFPGRFSGRQFSNSRSEMNVSTLELGDSALYLCASSDWTSGRLEQYFGPGTRLTVT.

This clonotype was recorded a few times. V gene TRBV10-2 combines with J gene TRBJ1-1; a weak D match, TRBD1 (5 bases). CDR1 and CDR2 from the germline V gene are WSHSY and SAAADI. The CDR3 is 13 amino acids. V gave up 6 bases and J gave up 2 bases, with 10 bases separating them. CDR3 in DNA: TGCGCCAGCAGATTCCAGGGCAACACTGAAGCTTTCTTT. Translating gives CASRFQGNTEAFF.

This clonotype was detected ten times or more. The V and J genes are TRBV5-1 and TRBJ2-7; TRBD1 is a possible D gene (6 bases). This CDR3 has 16 amino acids. Germline V gene sequence: CDR1 SGHRS, CDR2 YFSETQ. V was shortened by 1 base and J by 0 bases, with 14 bases between the two germline ends. The DNA for the CDR3 is TGCGCCAGCAGCTTGAGCACCCAACAGGGCTCCTACGAGCAGTACTTC. As protein: CASSLSTQQGSYEQYF.

The chain is built from TRBV7-2 and TRBJ1-5, with 7 bases fitting TRBD1. CDR1 is SGHTA and CDR2 is FQGNSA in the germline V gene. CDR3 length: 14 amino acids. J lost 4 bases, V lost 7 bases, and 7 bases had no gene match. CDR3 loop: CASTRTGLNQPQHF. The CDR3 nucleotides read TGTGCCAGCACCCGGACAGGCCTAAATCAGCCCCAGCATTTT.

Ten or more counts support this clonotype. CDR3 residues: CASSPGALAGSYNEQFF. The CDR3 DNA reads as TGTGCCAGCAGCCCCGGGGCCTTAGCGGGGTCTTACAATGAGCAGTTCTTC. The chain couples TRBV7-6 to TRBJ2-1; 8 nucleotides agree with TRBD2. CDR3 length: 17 amino acids. V dropped 5 bases and J dropped 4; count of bases not matched to a gene: 13. The V gene's germline CDR1 is SGHVS and CDR2 FNYEAQ.

This clonotype came up a few times. The chain has TRBV6-5 and TRBJ1-1; 9 bases fit TRBD1. Germline trimming cut 5 bases from V and 3 bases from J; bases unmatched to any gene: 4. Germline V gene data show CDR1 as MNHEY and CDR2 as SVGAGI. This CDR3 region has 14 residues. For the CDR3, the DNA is TGTGCCAGCAGTCCCGGGACAGGGTACACTGAAGCTTTCTTT. Protein product: CASSPGTGYTEAFF.

This clonotype showed up many times. The chain joins TRBV5-4 to TRBJ2-7; D is possibly TRBD1 (6 bases). This CDR3 comprises 14 residues. The V and J ends lost 4 bases and 0 bases respectively, with 11 bases between them. Per the germline V gene, CDR1 is SGHNT and CDR2 is YYREEE (reference sequence). CDR3 region: CASSPGTHSYEQYF. DNA for the CDR3: TGTGCCAGCAGCCCCGGGACACACTCCTACGAGCAGTACTTC. Based on the CDR3 plus reference TRBV5-4 and TRBJ2-7, the full variable domain is ETGVTQSPTHLIKTRGQQVTLRCSSQSGHNTVSWYQQALGQGPQFIFQYYREEENGRGNFPPRFSGLQFPNYSSELNVNALELDDSALYLCASSPGTHSYEQYFGPGTRLTVT.

The sample holds many counts of this clonotype. CDR3 protein: CASKSIAGLNTDTQYF. In DNA form, the CDR3 reads TGTGCCAGCAAAAGCATCGCGGGACTCAACACAGATACGCAGTATTTT. This chain links TRBV6-2 or TRBV6-3 with TRBJ2-3; a possible D gene is TRBD2 (6 bases). Germline V gene lookup returns CDR1 MNHEY and CDR2 SVGEGT. The CDR3 sequence is 16 residues long. V lost 7 bases to trimming and J lost 2 bases, with 19 bases between them.

This clonotype showed up many times. The chain combines TRBV6-5 with TRBJ1-1, with a tentative D call TRBD1 (5 bases). This CDR3 has 12 residues. Germline values: CDR1 MNHEY, CDR2 SVGAGI. V lost 6 bases and J 6 bases, leaving 11 bases between the germline ends. CDR3 loop: CASRPGTSEAFF. DNA of the CDR3: TGTGCCAGCAGACCCGGGACTTCTGAAGCTTTCTTT.

V usage is TRBV4-3 and J usage is TRBJ2-1, with 7 bases fitting TRBD2. The germline gives CDR1 LGHNA, CDR2 YSLEER. The CDR3 sequence is 15 residues long. V was clipped by 4 bases and J by 2 bases; unmatched bases: 5. CDR3 protein: CASSRVRGAYNEQFF. CDR3 coding DNA: TGCGCCAGCAGCCGAGTCCGGGGGGCCTACAATGAGCAGTTCTTC.

This clonotype was recorded many times. The genes are TRBV20-1 and TRBJ2-7; possible D gene TRBD1, 6 bases. Trimming stripped 6 bases from V and 3 bases from J, with 15 bases between. CDR1 and CDR2 (germline): DFQATT, SNEGSKA (reference sequence). CDR3 length: 13 amino acids. The CDR3 nucleotides read TGCAGTGCCCCCTTAGGGGGATACTACGAGCAGTACTTC. Amino acid sequence: CSAPLGGYYEQYF.

The gene calls are TRBV24-1 and TRBJ2-7; D possibly matches TRBD1 or TRBD2 (5 bases each). CDR1 and CDR2 from the germline V gene are KGHDR and SFDVKD. V shed 9 bases and J shed 4 bases, with 9 bases lying between them. The length of the CDR3 is 11 residues. This CDR3 is CATGTGYEQYF. The CDR3 nucleotides read TGTGCCACCGGGACGGGATACGAGCAGTACTTC.

This chain uses TRBV6-5 with TRBJ2-7; perhaps TRBD1 as D (6 bases). Germline values: CDR1 MNHEY, CDR2 SVGAGI. V was trimmed by 2 bases and J by 6 bases, leaving 14 bases between them. This CDR3 is built from 14 residues. The CDR3 DNA follows: TGTGCCAGCAGTTACGGGCAGGGGTCTAGCGAGCAGTACTTC. Translation gives CASSYGQGSSEQYF.

As concerns this clonotype: A much larger clone differs by one base, so this may be a read error. The rearrangement links TRBV20-1 to TRBJ2-3; perhaps TRBD1 as D (6 bases). The CDR3 runs 16 residues. Germline V CDR1 and CDR2: DFQATT, SNEGSKA (reference sequence). The V end was cut by 1 base, the J end by 0 bases, with 14 bases between. For the CDR3, the DNA is TGCAGTGCTAGAGCTGAGTGGCAGGGGAGCACAGATACGCAGTATTTT. This sequence encodes CSARAEWQGSTDTQYF.